These 25 T cell receptor beta chains share one sample of origin, sequenced in a study of blood T cell repertoires in COVID-19. Assay used: immunoSEQ multiplex PCR; TCRdb lists only in-frame clones, some missing. The profile covers about 57,000 clones, with about 90% appearing a single time and under 25% taken by the ten largest. Sequencing input: peripheral blood. The receptors were sampled from a woman at least 80 years old with COVID-19, enrolled during active disease.

The genes are TRBV10-3 and TRBJ2-7; D is unresolved. The CDR3 consists of 13 residues. Between the trimmed V and J ends, which lost 2 bases and 0 bases, there was a span of 5 bases. CDR1 and CDR2 (germline): ENHRY, SYGVKD. CDR3 protein: CAISEGLSYEQYF. Here the CDR3 DNA reads TGTGCCATCAGTGAGGGGCTCTCCTACGAGCAGTACTTC.

This chain connects TRBV5-5 to TRBJ1-2, with D hard to call. Trimming cost V 6 bases and J 5 bases, with 14 bases left between them. CDR1 is SGHKS, CDR2 YYEKEE, per germline (reference sequence). The CDR3 has 13 residues. This CDR3 reads CASTPRESYGYTF. As DNA, the CDR3 is TGTGCCAGCACCCCAAGGGAGTCATATGGCTACACCTTC.

This chain uses TRBV5-1 with TRBJ1-1; 8 bases are shared with TRBD1. This CDR3 is built from 16 residues. Per the germline V gene, CDR1 is SGHRS and CDR2 is YFSETQ. V lost 4 bases to trimming and J lost 2 bases; unmatched junction nucleotides: 10. CDR3 in DNA: TGCGCCAGCAGCCAAGGACAGGGTTTGGAAAACACTGAAGCTTTCTTT. It translates to CASSQGQGLENTEAFF.

The rearrangement links TRBV14 to TRBJ1-6, with 7 bases identical to TRBD1. The CDR3 has 17 residues. J was trimmed by 8 bases and V by 2 bases; bases with no gene match: 12. Germline V gene data show CDR1 as SGHDN and CDR2 as FVKESK. The CDR3 is CASSQTGWDSLDSPLHF. The CDR3 DNA sequence: TGTGCCAGCAGCCAAACGGGTTGGGACAGTCTCGATTCACCCCTCCACTTT.

V gene TRBV5-5 combines with J gene TRBJ1-2; 7 bases fit TRBD1. This CDR3 comprises 14 residues. Germline CDR1 and CDR2: SGHKS and YYEKEE (reference sequence). With V trimmed by 2 bases and J by 2 bases, 3 bases remained unmatched. In DNA form, the CDR3 reads TGTGCCAGCAGCTTCTCGGACAGGAACTATGGCTACACCTTC. This codes for CASSFSDRNYGYTF. Together with reference TRBV5-5 and TRBJ1-2, the CDR3 gives the full variable domain: DAGVTQSPTHLIKTRGQQVTLRCSPISGHKSVSWYQQVLGQGPQFIFQYYEKEERGRGNFPDRFSARQFPNYSSELNVNALLLGDSALYLCASSFSDRNYGYTFGSGTRLTVV.

This clone has a single count. The chain couples TRBV7-2 to TRBJ2-3; 9 bases align to TRBD2. CDR1 is SGHTA, CDR2 FQGNSA, per germline. The length of the CDR3 is 15 residues. The ends lost 4 bases at V and 5 bases at J; junction bases unmatched: 7. The CDR3 DNA follows: TGTGCCAGCAGCTCCCACGCGGGGGGGCAAGATACGCAGTATTTT. It encodes CASSSHAGGQDTQYF.

The rearrangement uses TRBV6-1 and TRBJ2-3; possible D gene TRBD1, 6 bases. CDR1 MNHNS and CDR2 SASEGT come from the germline V gene. The CDR3 covers 12 residues. Trimming shortened V by 3 bases and J by 11 bases, and 12 bases separated the two germline ends. CDR3 DNA: TGTGCCAGCAGTGATGGACAGAAAGGGCAGTATTTT. It yields the protein CASSDGQKGQYF.

This rearrangement joins TRBV6-1 to TRBJ1-2; TRBD1 is a possible D gene (6 bases). V lost 3 bases and J lost 0, with 14 bases in between. The germline V gene encodes CDR1 MNHNS and CDR2 SASEGT. The CDR3 length is 16 residues. The CDR3 here is CASSDPGQTTNYGYTF. The CDR3 coding sequence is TGTGCCAGCAGTGACCCTGGACAGACAACTAACTATGGCTACACCTTC.

The chain couples TRBV5-1 to TRBJ1-2; 10 bases agree with TRBD1. Germline values: CDR1 SGHRS, CDR2 YFSETQ. J gave up 8 bases and V 0 bases, and 10 bases lay outside the gene matches. The CDR3 spans 16 residues. CDR3 nucleotide sequence: TGCGCCAGCAGCTTGGCAGGGGGACAGGGGCCTGGAGGCTACACCTTC. The encoded protein is CASSLAGGQGPGGYTF.

This rearrangement joins TRBV2 to TRBJ2-5, with TRBD2 matching 16 bases. The junction had 9 bases not matched to a gene; V was cut back by 10 bases and J by 4 bases. The CDR3 runs to 16 residues. The germline gives CDR1 SNHLY, CDR2 FYNNEI. CDR3 in amino acids: CATGTSGGGSRETQYF. CDR3 coding DNA: TGTGCCACCGGGACTAGCGGGGGGGGCAGCAGAGAGACCCAGTACTTC.

The chain couples TRBV6-1 to TRBJ2-4; the D is unclear. Trimming shortened V by 1 base and J by 0 bases, and 4 bases separated the two germline ends. The CDR3 spans 14 residues. The germline V gene has CDR1 MNHNS and CDR2 SASEGT. The CDR3 loop is CASSEELAKNIQYF. The CDR3 DNA sequence: TGTGCCAGCAGTGAAGAGCTAGCCAAAAACATTCAGTACTTC.

The chain carries TRBV21-1 and TRBJ1-1; no check of the table's D call, TRBD1, against the DNA was made. TRBV21-1 has pseudogene status. The CDR3 is 13 residues long. The CDR3 DNA sequence: TGTGCCAGCAGCAACAGGGAAAGAACTGAAGCTTTCTTT. Its translation is CASSNRERTEAFF.

The rearrangement uses TRBV6-5 and TRBJ2-7, with D perhaps matching TRBD1 (7 bases). CDR1 and CDR2 (germline): MNHEY, SVGAGI. This CDR3 spans 14 amino acids. Deletions cut 7 bases from V and 2 bases from J, with 15 bases between. CDR3 sequence reads: CASTQGGPAYEQYF. The CDR3 DNA sequence: TGTGCCAGCACTCAGGGGGGCCCCGCCTACGAGCAGTACTTC.

This clone was detected once. This chain joins TRBV5-6 and TRBJ2-7; no firm D call. In germline, CDR1 is SGHDT, CDR2 YYEEEE. Between the trimmed V and J ends, which lost 2 bases and 6 bases, there was a span of 9 bases. The CDR3 has 12 residues. CDR3 residues: CASSLRWFEQYF. CDR3 sequence (DNA): TGTGCCAGCAGCTTACGGTGGTTCGAGCAGTACTTC.

The gene calls are TRBV6-2 or TRBV6-3 and TRBJ1-2, with a weak D call TRBD1 (6 bases). The germline gives CDR1 MNHEY, CDR2 SVGEGT. This CDR3 contains 14 residues. Trimming pared 6 bases from V and 4 bases from J, leaving 15 bases between. CDR3 DNA sequence: TGTGCCAGCAGCAAACTGACAGGCCTCTATGGCTACACCTTC. It specifies CASSKLTGLYGYTF.

Many counts were recorded for this clone. The chain joins TRBV19 to TRBJ2-1; 10 nucleotides line up with TRBD2. The CDR3 sequence is 16 residues long. The germline CDR1 and CDR2 sequences are LNHDA and SQIVND (reference sequence). The junction had 9 bases not matched to a gene; V was cut back by 2 bases and J by 8 bases. The CDR3 sequence: CASSITSGALRYEQFF. CDR3 sequence (DNA): TGTGCCAGTAGTATAACTAGCGGGGCCTTACGGTATGAGCAGTTCTTC. Looking up the rest from reference TRBV19 and TRBJ2-1 gives the full variable domain: DGGITQSPKYLFRKEGQNVTLSCEQNLNHDAMYWYRQDPGQGLRLIYYSQIVNDFQKGDIAEGYSVSREKKESFPLTVTSAQKNPTAFYLCASSITSGALRYEQFFGPGTRLTVL.

The chain carries TRBV3-1 (or the pseudogene TRBV3-2) and TRBJ2-1; a possible D gene is TRBD2 (6 bases). Germline V gene sequence: CDR1 LGHDT, CDR2 YNNKEL (reference sequence). The CDR3 runs 15 residues. The V gene lost 3 bases and the J gene lost 5 bases, with 14 bases spanning the gap. The CDR3 bases are TGTGCCAGCAGCCAGGTCGCGGGGAGGCACAATGAGCAGTTCTTC. Encoded protein: CASSQVAGRHNEQFF.

The rearrangement links TRBV24-1 to TRBJ2-2; no clear D gene. Germline V gene lookup returns CDR1 KGHDR and CDR2 SFDVKD. Trimming cost V 5 bases and J 0 bases, with 6 bases left between them. The CDR3 is made up of 14 amino acids. Written as DNA, the CDR3 is TGTGCCACCAGTGCAGGCGCGAACACCGGGGAGCTGTTTTTT. It codes for CATSAGANTGELFF.

The chain combines TRBV12-1 with TRBJ1-2. TRBV12-1 is flagged as a pseudogene. The CDR3 is made up of 13 amino acids. The CDR3, as DNA: TGTGCCAGCAGCTTTTCGGTGAACTATGGCTACACCTTC. It is translated as CASSFSVNYGYTF.

The chain combines TRBV28 with TRBJ2-2, with D perhaps TRBD1 (6 bases). The CDR3 totals 17 residues. Germline CDR1 and CDR2: MDHEN and SYDVKM. Trimming left V 1 base short and J 7 bases short, with 19 bases between. The CDR3 bases are TGTGCCAGCAGTTTATCAGGGGTATTACACCGTGTCGGGGAGCTGTTTTTT. Translated: CASSLSGVLHRVGELFF.

This chain joins TRBV6-5 and TRBJ2-5; 10 nucleotides agree with TRBD1. V dropped 5 bases and J dropped 4; count of bases not matched to a gene: 7. Germline CDR1 is MNHEY and CDR2 is SVGAGI. The CDR3 covers 15 residues. CDR3 sequence: CASSTGQGRGETQYF. The CDR3 coding sequence is TGTGCCAGCAGTACGGGACAGGGGCGCGGAGAGACCCAGTACTTC.

The rearrangement uses TRBV18 and TRBJ2-2, with D tentatively TRBD1 (6 bases). The V and J ends lost 5 bases and 2 bases respectively, with 12 bases between them. The CDR3 sequence is 15 residues long. Germline lookup yields CDR1 KGHSH and CDR2 LQKENI. For the CDR3, the DNA is TGTGCCAGCTCAGGGCAGACAGGAAACACCGGGGAGCTGTTTTTT. Translating it yields CASSGQTGNTGELFF.

The sample holds one count of this clone. This chain links TRBV10-2 with TRBJ2-3; tentatively, D is TRBD1 (6 bases). Trimming left V 6 bases short and J 7 bases short, with 23 bases between. Germline V CDR1 and CDR2: WSHSY, SAAADI. CDR3 length equals 16 residues. In nucleotides, the CDR3 is TGCGCCAGCAGGGACAGTGTTCTCACGGCGCACTATACGCAGTATTTT. Translation gives CASRDSVLTAHYTQYF.

This clone appeared a few times. The gene calls are TRBV19 and TRBJ1-2, with 12 bases lining up with TRBD1. The CDR3 sequence is 17 residues long. With V trimmed by 4 bases and J by 5 bases, 11 bases remained unmatched. The germline V gene has CDR1 LNHDA and CDR2 SQIVND (reference sequence). The CDR3 here is CASSRALGTGGSYGYTF. The CDR3 DNA follows: TGTGCCAGTAGTAGAGCCTTGGGGACAGGGGGCTCTTATGGCTACACCTTC.

V usage is TRBV6-1 and J usage is TRBJ1-1; D is ambiguous. V gave up 2 bases and J gave up 7 bases, with 11 bases separating them. The germline gives CDR1 MNHNS, CDR2 SASEGT. The CDR3 is 13 residues long. The chain's CDR3 is CASSELIGGEAFF. CDR3 DNA sequence: TGTGCCAGCAGTGAACTAATCGGAGGTGAAGCTTTCTTT.